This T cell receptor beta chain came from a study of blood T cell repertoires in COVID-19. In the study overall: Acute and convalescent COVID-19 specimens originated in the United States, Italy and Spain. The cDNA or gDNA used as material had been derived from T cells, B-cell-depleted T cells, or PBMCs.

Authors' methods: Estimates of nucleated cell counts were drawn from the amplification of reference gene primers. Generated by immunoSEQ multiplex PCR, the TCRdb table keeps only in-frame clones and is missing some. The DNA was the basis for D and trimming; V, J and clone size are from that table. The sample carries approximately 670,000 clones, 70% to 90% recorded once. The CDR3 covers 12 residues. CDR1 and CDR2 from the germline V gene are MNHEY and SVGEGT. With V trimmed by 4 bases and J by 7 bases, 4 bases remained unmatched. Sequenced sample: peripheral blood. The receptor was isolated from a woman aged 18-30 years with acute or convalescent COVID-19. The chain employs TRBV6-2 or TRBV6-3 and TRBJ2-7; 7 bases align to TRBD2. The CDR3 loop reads CASSWGGWEQYF. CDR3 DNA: TGTGCCAGCAGTTGGGGGGGTTGGGAGCAGTACTTC.